A selection of T cell receptor beta chains follows, all from one sample in a study of cytomegalovirus exposure and HLA in healthy donors. Generated by immunoSEQ multiplex PCR, the TCRdb table keeps only in-frame clones and is missing some. Of 150,000 to 200,000 clones listed, roughly 80% are singletons. Sequencing was done on a sample of PBMCs. The receptors were sampled from a woman aged 50 to 60 in good health and CMV-seronegative. CDR3s include the opening cysteine and the closing phenylalanine or tryptophan. D genes are given only for firm matches. Clone size is stated in some rows and not others, as once, few, many or a class when expanded.

>TRBV27|TRBD1|TRBJ2-7|NA
TGTGCCAGCGGCCGGGACAGGGTCTCCTACGAGCAGTACTTC
CASGRDRVSYEQYF
>TRBV6-6|NA|TRBJ2-7|once
TGTGCCAGCAGTTACGAGGGCTACGAGCAGTACTTC
CASSYEGYEQYF
>TRBV7-3|TRBD2|TRBJ2-2|NA
TGTGCCAGCAGCTACTCGGGACTAGCGGGGGGAGCTTCCGGGGAGCTGTTTTTT
CASSYSGLAGGASGELFF
>TRBV2|NA|TRBJ2-1|once
TGTGCCAGCTCAGGGCAATCGGATGAGCAGTTCTTC
CASSGQSDEQFF
>TRBV15|TRBD1|TRBJ1-5|NA
TGTGCCACCAGCAGAGAGGGACAGGGGCGGCAGCCCCAGCATTTT
CATSREGQGRQPQHF
>TRBV9|TRBD1|TRBJ2-1|NA
TGTGCCAGCAGCGCCGGGACAGGGGGCAATGAGCAGTTCTTC
CASSAGTGGNEQFF
>TRBV21-1|NA|TRBJ1-4|few
TGTGCCAGCAGCAAAGTGGGTGGATCGCTTAGGACAGGGGTTGTGGCTAATGAAAAACTGTTTTTT
CASSKVGGSLRTGVVANEKLFF
>TRBV29-1|NA|TRBJ2-3|NA
TGCAGCGTTGGGCGGGGAGCCCCCACAGATACGCAGTATTTT
CSVGRGAPTDTQYF
>TRBV2|TRBD1|TRBJ1-2|NA
TGTGCCAGCAGTGGACAGGGGGCCAATGGCTACACCTTC
CASSGQGANGYTF
>TRBV30|NA|TRBJ2-5|NA
TGTGCCTGGAGTCCGTCCCAGACCCAGTACTTC
CAWSPSQTQYF
>TRBV9|TRBD1|TRBJ1-4|NA
TGTGCCAGCAGCCGACAGGGCACTCTTGGGGAACTGTTTTTT
CASSRQGTLGELFF
>TRBV13|NA|TRBJ2-5|few
TGTGCCAGCAGCTACGGAACAGGCCAAGAGACCCAGTACTTC
CASSYGTGQETQYF
>TRBV9|TRBD1|TRBJ2-1|NA
TGTGCCAGCAGCGTTTCCGGGACAGCCTACAATGAGCAGTTCTTC
CASSVSGTAYNEQFF
>TRBV5-1|TRBD1|TRBJ2-7|NA
TGCGCCAGCAGCATTACAGGGGGCGACCTCTCCGAGCAGTACTTC
CASSITGGDLSEQYF
>TRBV6-6|NA|TRBJ2-1|few
TGTGCCAGCAGTTTTGGGACAAAAAATGAGCAGTTCTTC
CASSFGTKNEQFF
>TRBV4-1|NA|TRBJ2-3|NA
TGCGCCAGCAGCCAAGTAGGGTTCAGGGCCAGCACAGATACGCAGTATTTT
CASSQVGFRASTDTQYF
>TRBV28|NA|TRBJ1-5|few
TGTGCCAGCAGTTTATACCCAAGGGGTAGCAATCAGCCCCAGCATTTT
CASSLYPRGSNQPQHF
>TRBV7-9|NA|TRBJ2-5|NA
TGTGCCAGCAGCTTAGCAGGACTGAGTGCAGAGACCCAGTACTTC
CASSLAGLSAETQYF
>TRBV10-3|TRBD2|TRBJ2-1|NA
TGTGCCATCAGGCGGGAGGGTGGCGATGAGCAGTTCTTC
CAIRREGGDEQFF
>TRBV16|NA|TRBJ1-5|NA
TGTGCCAGCAGCCCCCGGGACATCCAGCCCCAGCATTTT
CASSPRDIQPQHF
>TRBV2|TRBD2|TRBJ2-1|NA
TGTGCCAGCAGTGCTAGCGGGCGCACCAGGGGTGAGCAGTTCTTC
CASSASGRTRGEQFF
>TRBV20-1|NA|TRBJ2-5|NA
TGCAGTGCTAGCCACCGGAGCAATCAGTACTTC
CSASHRSNQYF
>TRBV6-6|TRBD2|TRBJ2-2|few
TGTGCCAGCAGAGGACTAGCCAACACCGGGGAGCTGTTTTTT
CASRGLANTGELFF
>TRBV25-1|TRBD1|TRBJ2-1|NA
TGTGCCAGCAGTCCCGGGCAGGGGGCTATTGAGCAGTTCTTC
CASSPGQGAIEQFF
>TRBV19|NA|TRBJ1-1|NA
TGTGCCAGTAGTGTCGGGACTTTGGGCACTGAAGCTTTCTTT
CASSVGTLGTEAFF
>TRBV6-5|NA|TRBJ2-1|NA
TGTGCCAGCAGAACAGCCGGGGGAACCTACAATGAGCAGTTCTTC
CASRTAGGTYNEQFF
>TRBV21-1|NA|TRBJ1-1|NA
TGTGCCAGCAGCATCCCGCGGTCAACAGGGGACGGGAACACTGAAGCTTTCTTT
CASSIPRSTGDGNTEAFF
>TRBV10-1|NA|TRBJ2-7|NA
TGCGCCAGCAGTGAGGCGAACTCCTACGAGCAGTACTTC
CASSEANSYEQYF
>TRBV28|TRBD1|TRBJ1-1|NA
TGTGCCAGCAGTTCAGGGGGCGCAAACACTGAAGCTTTCTTT
CASSSGGANTEAFF
>TRBV19|NA|TRBJ2-3|NA
TGTGCCAGTAGTATCCCGGCCGGGGTATCTACTAGCACAGATACGCAGTATTTT
CASSIPAGVSTSTDTQYF
>TRBV4-3|NA|TRBJ2-3|NA
TGCGCCAGCAGCCAAGATCCCTCCACAGATACGCAGTATTTT
CASSQDPSTDTQYF
>TRBV7-2|TRBD2|TRBJ2-7|NA
TGTGCCAGCAGCCCCAGACCCCTAGCGGGGGGGCCCTACGAGCAGTACTTC
CASSPRPLAGGPYEQYF
>TRBV21-1|NA|TRBJ1-3|NA
TGTGCCAGCAGCCTCCGGGGACAGTGCTCTGGAAACACCATATATTTT
CASSLRGQCSGNTIYF
>TRBV10-3|NA|TRBJ2-7|once
TGTGCCATCAGTGTAGGAGGGCCAGTCTACGAGCAGTACTTC
CAISVGGPVYEQYF
>TRBV19|TRBD2|TRBJ2-5|once
TGTGCCAGTAGTCCGTGGACTAGCGGGGGCCAAGAGACCCAGTACTTC
CASSPWTSGGQETQYF
>TRBV4-2|TRBD2|TRBJ2-5|NA
TGTGCCAGCAGCCAAGAGCCTAGCGGGGGGGAGACCCAGTACTTC
CASSQEPSGGETQYF
>TRBV15|NA|TRBJ2-5|NA
TGTGCCACCAGCAGAGGGTCCGCGGGATTGTACCAAGAGACCCAGTACTTC
CATSRGSAGLYQETQYF
>TRBV4-1|NA|TRBJ1-5|NA
TGCGCCAGCAGCCCCTCACACACTAGCAATCAGCCCCAGCATTTT
CASSPSHTSNQPQHF
>TRBV7-2|NA|TRBJ2-7|NA
TGTGCCAGCAGCTTATGGACTTCTAACGAGCAGTACTTC
CASSLWTSNEQYF
>TRBV18|NA|TRBJ1-1|few
TGTGCCAGCTCGCCCACCACAGGGACAAACACTGAAGCTTTCTTT
CASSPTTGTNTEAFF
>TRBV7-2|TRBD2|TRBJ2-3|few
TGTGCCAGCAGCAGCAGGACTAGCGGGAGGGATACGCAGTATTTT
CASSSRTSGRDTQYF
>TRBV28|TRBD1|TRBJ1-1|NA
TGTGCCAGCCATACCCGGGACAGGGGGCCACCAAACACTGAAGCTTTCTTT
CASHTRDRGPPNTEAFF
>TRBV5-1|NA|TRBJ1-2|NA
TGCGCCAGCAGCTTGGCCGGAGTCGGCCGTGGCTACACCTTC
CASSLAGVGRGYTF
>TRBV6-5|TRBD1|TRBJ1-4|NA
TGTGCCAGCAGTGACAGGGGGCTGCGGGAAAAACTGTTTTTT
CASSDRGLREKLFF
>TRBV2|TRBD1|TRBJ1-5|NA
TGTGCCAGCAGTTATCAGGGGGCTGGTCAGCCCCAGCATTTT
CASSYQGAGQPQHF
>TRBV20-1|NA|TRBJ2-5|NA
TGCAGTGCTAGGAGAGAGACCCAGTACTTC
CSARRETQYF